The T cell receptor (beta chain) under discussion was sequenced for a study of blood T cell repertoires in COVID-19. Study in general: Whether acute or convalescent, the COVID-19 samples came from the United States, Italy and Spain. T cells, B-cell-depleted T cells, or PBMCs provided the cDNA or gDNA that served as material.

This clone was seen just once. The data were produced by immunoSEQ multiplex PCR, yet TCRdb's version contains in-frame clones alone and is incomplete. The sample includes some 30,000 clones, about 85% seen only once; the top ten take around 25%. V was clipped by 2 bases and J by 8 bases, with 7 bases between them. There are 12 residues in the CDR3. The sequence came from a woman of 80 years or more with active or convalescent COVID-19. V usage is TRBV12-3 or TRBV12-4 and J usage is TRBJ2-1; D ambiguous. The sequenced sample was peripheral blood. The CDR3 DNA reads TGTGCCAGCAGTTTATCTTTCTATGAGCAGTTCTTC. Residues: CASSLSFYEQFF.